This passage covers 13 T cell receptor beta chains from one sample sequenced in a study of shared clonotypes between healthy human individuals. Terminally differentiated effector memory CD45RA+ cells were excluded from the naive CD8 cells, which were CD45RO-negative and positively selected for CCR7. Sequencing used immunoSEQ multiplex PCR; TCRdb keeps in-frame clones, though not all of them. The table includes under 1 million clones, 95% to 97% detected once. Sequencing was done on a sample of naive CD8+ T cells sorted from blood. The receptor source for this set is a man aged 30-40 years in good health.

The rearrangement links TRBV4-1 to TRBJ2-1; D not certain. This CDR3 has 12 amino acids. Germline values: CDR1 MGHRA, CDR2 YSYEKL. Trimming took 0 bases from V and 10 from J, leaving 7 bases between them. CDR3 DNA: TGCGCCAGCAGCCAAGATGGACGGGAGCAGTTCTTC. Translating gives CASSQDGREQFF.

This clone appeared once. This chain joins TRBV7-9 and TRBJ2-1; 7 nucleotides align to TRBD2. The CDR3 runs 17 residues. The V segment lost 2 bases and the J segment 0 bases; nucleotides outside the gene matches: 7. Germline V gives CDR1 SEHNR, CDR2 FQNEAQ (reference sequence). The CDR3 here is CASSLRGGASSYNEQFF. In nucleotides, the CDR3 is TGTGCCAGCAGCTTAAGGGGAGGGGCTAGCTCCTACAATGAGCAGTTCTTC.

This rearrangement joins TRBV19 to TRBJ2-7; D is possibly TRBD1 (5 bases). Germline CDR1 reads LNHDA; CDR2 reads SQIVND (reference sequence). V lost 5 bases and J 6 bases, leaving 17 bases between the germline ends. The CDR3 loop spans 14 amino acids. CDR3 in amino acids: CASSSGIEYGEQYF. The CDR3 DNA reads TGTGCCAGTAGTTCAGGGATTGAGTACGGCGAGCAGTACTTC. The whole variable domain, filled in from reference TRBV19 and TRBJ2-7, reads DGGITQSPKYLFRKEGQNVTLSCEQNLNHDAMYWYRQDPGQGLRLIYYSQIVNDFQKGDIAEGYSVSREKKESFPLTVTSAQKNPTAFYLCASSSGIEYGEQYFGPGTRLTVT.

The V gene is TRBV29-1, the J gene TRBJ2-3; D possibly corresponds to TRBD1 (5 bases). CDR1 and CDR2 (germline): SQVTM, ANQGSEA. The CDR3 totals 14 residues. Trimming stripped 6 bases from V and 0 bases from J, with 13 bases between. CDR3 region: CSVQGPLSTDTQYF. The CDR3 nucleotides read TGCAGCGTGCAGGGTCCTCTTAGCACAGATACGCAGTATTTT.

This chain connects TRBV4-1 to TRBJ2-2; D might be TRBD2 (6 bases). This CDR3 contains 14 residues. Germline V gene sequence: CDR1 MGHRA, CDR2 YSYEKL. Trimming stripped 0 bases from V and 9 bases from J, with 11 bases between. The CDR3 region is CASSQDGGEWELFF. The CDR3 coding sequence is TGCGCCAGCAGCCAAGATGGAGGGGAGTGGGAGCTGTTTTTT.

The V and J genes are TRBV27 and TRBJ2-7; D is uncertain. The ends were cut back, 8 bases at V and 3 bases at J, with 5 bases in the middle. The CDR3 is 10 residues long. CDR1 and CDR2 (germline): MNHEY, SMNVEV (reference sequence). CDR3 bases: TGTGCCAGCGGGCACTACGAGCAGTACTTC. As protein: CASGHYEQYF.

The J gene is TRBJ2-2, the V gene TRBV10-3; TRBD2 aligns across 7 bases. The CDR3 totals 16 residues. Per germline, CDR1 ENHRY and CDR2 SYGVKD. V lost 6 bases, J lost 0 bases, and 7 bases stayed unmatched. The CDR3 coding sequence is TGTGCCATCAGCGACCGCGGGAGAACGAACACCGGGGAGCTGTTTTTT. Its protein product is CAISDRGRTNTGELFF.

Comment on this clone: Other DNA sequences in the sample encode the same CDR3. The chain combines TRBV27 with TRBJ1-2, with D perhaps matching TRBD1 (5 bases). The V and J ends lost 2 bases and 8 bases respectively, with 12 bases between them. The CDR3 extends over 13 amino acids. Germline-derived CDR1 and CDR2 are MNHEY and SMNVEV (reference sequence). Here the CDR3 DNA reads TGTGCCAGCAGTTTAGGGAGGGGCGGAGGCTACACCTTC. It translates to CASSLGRGGGYTF.

The CDR3 reads CASSSSLGLGGDEQYF. CDR3 coding DNA: TGTGCCAGCAGTTCTTCACTGGGACTAGGAGGGGACGAGCAGTACTTC. The V and J genes are TRBV27 and TRBJ2-7; 8 positions agree with TRBD2. V lost 4 bases, J lost 5 bases, and 13 bases stayed unmatched. The germline V gene encodes CDR1 MNHEY and CDR2 SMNVEV (reference sequence). This CDR3 has 16 amino acids.

This chain links TRBV2 with TRBJ1-1, with a possible D match to TRBD1 (5 bases). Deletions cut 7 bases from V and 2 bases from J, with 8 bases between. CDR1 is SNHLY and CDR2 is FYNNEI in the germline V gene. CDR3 size: 12 residues. Here the CDR3 reads CASNRGNTEAFF. The DNA of the CDR3 is TGTGCCAGCAATAGGGGAAACACTGAAGCTTTCTTT.

The chain carries TRBV4-3 and TRBJ2-5; D remains ambiguous. Trimming pared 0 bases from V and 1 base from J, leaving 9 bases between. This CDR3 is 15 amino acids long. Germline loops: CDR1 LGHNA, CDR2 YSLEER. Written as DNA, the CDR3 is TGCGCCAGCAGCCAAGATGTTACATCCCAAGAGACCCAGTACTTC. It translates to CASSQDVTSQETQYF.

In its sample, this clone was seen once. CDR3 protein: CASSVWAGAENEQYF. The CDR3 region has the DNA TGTGCCAGCAGCGTTTGGGCAGGGGCGGAAAACGAGCAGTACTTC. This sequence joins TRBV9 and TRBJ2-7, with D possibly TRBD1 on 6 matching bases. The CDR3 contains 15 residues. Germline V gene sequence: CDR1 SGDLS, CDR2 YYNGEE. Trimming cost V 2 bases and J 5 bases, with 17 bases left between them.

The V gene is TRBV6-1, the J gene TRBJ1-1; tentatively, D is TRBD1 (6 bases). The germline V gene encodes CDR1 MNHNS and CDR2 SASEGT. This CDR3 contains 15 residues. Trimming pared 10 bases from V and 0 bases from J, leaving 18 bases between. Here the CDR3 reads CATYSWTDMNTEAFF. The CDR3 coding sequence is TGTGCCACTTACTCGTGGACAGACATGAACACTGAAGCTTTCTTT.